These 14 T cell receptor beta chains share one sample of origin, sequenced in a study of tissue T cells after allogeneic stem cell transplantation. Profiling relied on immunoSEQ multiplex PCR, and the TCRdb table lists in-frame clones only, not all of them. The sample gives around 7,500 clones, about 47% of which show up once; around 12% is in the top ten. Indicated time point: mouse harvest day 7 after allogeneic transplant. Tail vein injection delivered 10^7 T-cell-depleted bone marrow cells and 10^6 splenic CD5+ T cells. Specimen: lymph node tissue. These receptors were taken from a female BALB/c mouse given C57BL/6 T cells with graft-versus-host disease after an allogeneic hematopoietic cell transplant.

On this clone: Gene and germline names: mouse. Read coverage stops 1 residue before the CDR3 terminus; the germline J gene supplies the remainder. The chain links TRBV14 to TRBJ2-7, with 8 positions matching TRBD1. The trim removed 5 bases at V and 2 bases at J, leaving 6 bases unmatched. The CDR3 extends over 14 amino acids. The germline CDR1 and CDR2 sequences are SGHDT and FRDEAV. CDR3 amino acids: CASSSGQGPYEQYF. CDR3 bases read: TGTGCCAGCAGCTCAGGACAGGGACCCTATGAACAGTAC.

Note on this clone: The germline and genes are mouse ones. The read terminates 1 residue before the CDR3 end, so the remaining end is supplied by the germline J gene. The chain is built from TRBV26 and TRBJ1-2; D remains unclear. The V gene lost 2 bases and the J gene lost 2 bases, with 3 bases spanning the gap. This CDR3 is built from 12 residues. Per germline, CDR1 KGHPV and CDR2 FQNQEV (reference sequence). The covered CDR3 bases are TGTGCCAGCAGTCTGGAGAACTCCGACTACACC. This translates into CASSLENSDYT. The entire CDR3 protein is CASSLENSDYTF.

With respect to this clone: The gene names given are mouse names. The read stops 1 residue short of the end of the CDR3; the missing end is completed from the germline J gene. J is TRBJ2-7 and V is TRBV13-3, with D perhaps TRBD1 (6 bases). CDR3 length: 12 amino acids. Germline V lookup: CDR1 NNHDY, CDR2 SYVADS. With 7 bases removed from V and 6 bases from J, the gap between germline ends came to 14 bases. CDR3 DNA, as far as it was read: TGTGCCAGCGGTGTCACAGGGTTTGAACAGTAC. It translates to CASGVTGFEQY. The full CDR3 sequence reads CASGVTGFEQYF.

For this clone: Here the gene names and germline are mouse. The read stops 1 residue short of the end of the CDR3; the missing end is completed from the germline J gene. The V call is TRBV13-2, the J call TRBJ2-1, with D maybe TRBD1 (6 bases). V lost 1 base and J 2 bases, leaving 10 bases between the germline ends. Germline V gives CDR1 NNHNN, CDR2 SYGAGS (reference sequence). This CDR3 spans 15 amino acids. Partial CDR3 DNA: TGTGCCAGCGGTGATTACAGGGAGGACTATGCTGAGCAGTTC. Its protein product is CASGDYREDYAEQF. The entire CDR3 protein reads CASGDYREDYAEQFF.

As regards this clone: Here the gene names and germline are mouse. The DNA read from the CDR3 is TGCTCCAGCAGTCAATCAGGGAAGGAGGAAGACACCCAGTAC. It yields the protein CSSSQSGKEEDTQY. The complete CDR3 reads CSSSQSGKEEDTQYF. The chain joins TRBV23 to TRBJ2-5. The read is 1 residue too short to cover the CDR3 end, so that end is filled in from the germline J gene. Germline V gives CDR1 KGHTA, CDR2 FQNQQP. The CDR3 runs to 15 residues.

Regarding this clone: Mouse gene names apply. CDR3 bases read: TGTGCCAGCAGCCAAGATTGGGGACAGCAAGACACCCAGTAC. As protein: CASSQDWGQQDTQY. The CDR3 as a whole reads CASSQDWGQQDTQYF. The chain links TRBV5 to TRBJ2-5; TRBD1 matches at 7 bases. The missing CDR3 end, 1 residue past where the read stops, is filled in from the germline J gene. Germline V gene sequence: CDR1 LGHNA, CDR2 YNLKQL (reference sequence). The CDR3 contains 15 residues. V lost 0 bases, J lost 3 bases, and 3 bases stayed unmatched.

A note on this clone: Gene names denote mouse genes. The read ends 1 residue before the CDR3 terminus; that terminus is restored from the germline J gene. The V gene is TRBV13-2, the J gene TRBJ2-5; 13 nucleotides agree with TRBD2. The germline CDR1 and CDR2 sequences are NNHNN and SYGAGS (reference sequence). This CDR3 has 16 residues. After removal of 1 base from V and 6 bases from J, the junction contained 5 bases not matched to a gene. The CDR3: CASGDRDWGGRDTQYF. CDR3 DNA, as far as it was read: TGTGCCAGCGGTGATCGGGACTGGGGGGGTCGGGACACCCAGTAC.

Turning to this clone: Gene names follow the mouse nomenclature. The missing CDR3 end, 1 residue past where the read stops, is filled in from the germline J gene. The rearrangement uses TRBV26 and TRBJ2-4; D is unresolved. The germline V gene encodes CDR1 KGHPV and CDR2 FQNQEV (reference sequence). The CDR3 totals 14 residues. With 1 base removed from V and 0 bases from J, the gap between germline ends came to 5 bases. The CDR3 region is CASSLLHSQNTLYF. The DNA read from the CDR3 is TGTGCCAGCAGTCTGTTACATAGTCAAAACACCTTGTAC.

This clone was detected only a few times. The germline and genes are mouse ones. With the read ending 1 residue before the CDR3 end, the germline J gene is used to fill in that end. This same CDR3 is encoded by further DNA sequences in the sample. This chain connects TRBV12-2 to TRBJ1-2, with 7 nucleotides matching TRBD1. CDR3 size: 14 residues. Germline V gene sequence: CDR1 SGHLS, CDR2 HYDKME. V was pared by 0 bases and J by 2 bases, with 2 bases of the junction left unmatched. CDR3 DNA (partial): TGTGCCAGCTCTCTCGAGGGGGCGAACTCCGACTACACC. Translated: CASSLEGANSDYT. The full CDR3 sequence reads CASSLEGANSDYTF.

About this clone itself: The gene names here belong to mouse. The read ends 1 residue early relative to the CDR3; the germline J gene fills the gap. The V and J genes are TRBV16 and TRBJ2-3, with D perhaps TRBD1 or TRBD2 (6 bases each). Per germline, CDR1 SGHSA and CDR2 FRNQAP. This CDR3 is built from 13 residues. V shed 8 bases and J shed 0 bases, with 9 bases lying between them. Incomplete CDR3 DNA: TGTGCAAGCTTGGGGGCTAGTGCAGAAACGCTGTAT. As protein: CASLGASAETLY. The whole CDR3 protein is CASLGASAETLYF.

For this clone: Germline and genes here are mouse. The read terminates 1 residue before the CDR3 end, so the remaining end is supplied by the germline J gene. The J gene is TRBJ2-7, the V gene TRBV5, with 9 bases matching TRBD2. Trimming at V came to 4 bases and at J to 0 bases, leaving 4 bases not matched to a gene. Germline CDR1 reads LGHNA; CDR2 reads YNLKQL (reference sequence). This CDR3 has 15 residues. The CDR3 reads CASSRDWASSYEQYF. The sequenced CDR3 bases are TGTGCCAGCAGCCGGGACTGGGCCAGCTCCTATGAACAGTAC.

This clone was found a few times. Gene names are the mouse ones. The CDR3 is cut off 1 residue early in the read; its end comes from the germline J gene. V usage is TRBV12-2 and J usage is TRBJ1-1; 7 bases map to TRBD1. Trimming at V came to 4 bases and at J to 0 bases, leaving 4 bases not matched to a gene. Germline V gene sequence: CDR1 SGHLS, CDR2 HYDKME. The CDR3 consists of 14 residues. The CDR3 reads CASSTGTANTEVFF. The sequenced part of the CDR3 DNA is TGTGCCAGCTCCACCGGGACAGCAAACACAGAAGTCTTC.

As concerns this clone: Gene and germline names: mouse. The read stops 1 residue short of the end of the CDR3; the missing end is completed from the germline J gene. V is TRBV16 and J is TRBJ2-4, with a weak D call TRBD1 (5 bases). Germline V gene sequence: CDR1 SGHSA, CDR2 FRNQAP. The CDR3 length is 13 residues. V lost 3 bases, J lost 5 bases, and 9 bases lay in between. The CDR3 protein is CASSLQGGNTLYF. The DNA read from the CDR3 is TGTGCAAGCAGCTTGCAGGGTGGAAACACCTTGTAC.

This clone has only a few counts. Mouse gene names apply. The read terminates 1 residue before the CDR3 end, so the remaining end is supplied by the germline J gene. The rearrangement uses TRBV1 and TRBJ1-4; 10 bases are a match to TRBD1. The CDR3 sequence is 15 residues long. V shed 5 bases and J 6 bases; nucleotides not matched to a gene: 6. Germline CDR1 NSQYPW, CDR2 LRSPGD (reference sequence). The CDR3 protein is CTCSLRDRGHERLFF. The part of the CDR3 DNA that was read is TGCACCTGCAGTCTCCGGGACAGGGGACACGAAAGATTATTT.